This T cell receptor (beta chain) comes out of a study of blood T cells in healthy people across ages. Findings and limits, study-wide: Roughly linearly, TCR beta diversity per million T cells fell as age increased.

This clonotype was recorded once. Antigen: not known. Through a sample-barcoded 5' primer and a J-beta primer mix, a second PCR was run for roughly 7 to 12 cycles. Each cDNA molecule was tagged by a template-switch adaptor that had 12 random nucleotides. TCRdb fed the 5' RACE reads into MiXCR, producing one record per CDR3 protein. The repertoire consists of 700,000 to 1,000,000 distinct CDR3 sequences, with under 55% occurring once and the leading ten covering roughly a fifth. Each of the donors had ten milliliters of peripheral blood drawn into EDTA-treated Vacutainer tubes. Whenever a sample was processed, at least 6.5 million PBMCs were isolated. The material sequenced was blood. The sequence came from a man between 60 and 70 years old in good health.

CDR3: CASSPFTGEQFF. CDR3 DNA sequence: TGTGCCAGCAGCCCATTTACCGGGGAGCAGTTCTTC. The genes are TRBV7-2 and TRBJ2-1; D uncertain. Trimming removed 5 bases at V and 10 bases at J, with 12 bases between. Germline CDR1 SGHTA, CDR2 FQGNSA. This CDR3 is built from 12 residues.